The source of this T cell receptor beta chain is a study of identical twins. Study results and limitations: The models gave estimates that fell short of the out-of-frame TCR alpha sharing seen in monozygotic twins.

cDNA carried unique molecular identifiers, and a universal primer site was added by template switching. MiXCR was run by TCRdb on the 5' RACE reads, yielding one entry per CDR3 protein. The sample consists of some 730,000 distinct CDR3 sequences, around a sixth of them appearing once. This clonotype showed up just a few times. Its specificity is not known. The CDR3 contains 16 residues. The germline V gene encodes CDR1 SQVTM and CDR2 ANQGSEA. V shed 4 bases, J shed 2 bases, and the junction held 12 bases outside the gene matches. These data were also filed under a second study, of T cells expressing NK-cell markers. That work states: Just one sequenced donor of eight was HCMV-seronegative, while seven were seropositive. NKG2C+ dominant clonotype frequencies in about six donors were about 1.0-7.5% of CD8+ T cells.

The sample taken for sequencing was PBMCs. This receptor was identified in a woman under 30 in good health. This rearrangement joins TRBV29-1 to TRBJ1-2; 8 nucleotides match TRBD1. CDR3 DNA: TGCAGCGTTGTAGCTGGAAGGCGACAGGGGAACTATGGCTACACCTTC. Translating gives CSVVAGRRQGNYGYTF.